The entry below describes one T cell receptor (beta chain). The data derive from a study of OX40 agonist ivuxolimab in advanced cancers. Clones were sequenced by immunoSEQ multiplex PCR, and TCRdb holds only the in-frame ones, with some missing. The table shows 57,000 or so clones, with roughly 90% occurring only once. V lost 10 bases and J lost 3, with 16 bases in between. The germline gives CDR1 MNHEY, CDR2 SVGAGI. CDR3 length: 13 amino acids. Sample: CD4+ or CD8+ T cells sorted from blood, taken in a trial of the OX40 agonist ivuxolimab. This receptor was obtained from an adult with an advanced solid tumor such as melanoma, head and neck, liver or kidney cancer. V gene TRBV6-5 combines with J gene TRBJ2-7; D not certain. Here the CDR3 DNA reads TGTGCCACCGAAGACCTTGGGTACTACGAGCAGTACTTC. Encoded protein: CATEDLGYYEQYF.